The source of this TCR beta chain is a study of blood T cell repertoires in COVID-19. Study details: Some COVID-19 samples were acute and others convalescent; all came from the United States, Italy and Spain.

Participants were aged roughly 18 to 90 years from approximately 25 US areas. Symptom resolution, clearance, or two negative PCRs marked donors in Cohort 3 as recovered. Original processing notes: Amplification with reference gene primers provided the estimates of nucleated cell counts. Using immunoSEQ multiplex PCR, the repertoire was profiled, and TCRdb retains in-frame clones only, with some absent. V and J calls and clone size come straight from that table; D and trimming were deduced from the DNA. The table has roughly 300,000 clones, 85% to 90% seen once. The CDR3 covers 18 residues. Germline V gene sequence: CDR1 GTSNPN, CDR2 SVGIG (reference sequence). Trimming left V 1 base short and J 2 bases short, with 18 bases between.

The J gene is TRBJ1-6, the V gene TRBV30; tentative D call: TRBD1 (6 bases). Sequenced material: PBMCs or T cells enriched from blood (not recorded which). The TCR was taken from a woman younger than 35 who had recovered from COVID-19. CDR3 sequence (DNA): TGTGCCTGGAGTGATTGGACAGCAATAATGACCTATAATTCACCCCTCCACTTT. It is translated as CAWSDWTAIMTYNSPLHF.